A single sample is the source of the 24 T cell receptor beta chains below, sequenced in a study of CD8 T cells in ankylosing spondylitis. TCRdb reanalysed the 5' RACE reads using MiXCR and keeps one entry per CDR3 protein. In the table there are approximately 240,000 distinct CDR3 sequences, about 10% of which are singletons. The sample was blood, either unsorted or a sorted T cell fraction (not recorded which). The receptors were gathered from a male donor with ankylosing spondylitis or in good health (not recorded which).

This clonotype has a count of ten or more. The chain carries TRBV5-1 and TRBJ1-1; no firm D call. The CDR3 is 15 amino acids. Trimming removed 5 bases at V and 3 bases at J, with 17 bases between. CDR1 is SGHRS and CDR2 is YFSETQ in the germline V gene. CDR3 protein: CASRALSSAHTEAFF. DNA of the CDR3: TGCGCCAGCAGGGCCCTCTCGAGTGCGCACACTGAAGCTTTCTTT.

J is TRBJ2-1 and V is TRBV7-8; 7 bases map to TRBD2. The CDR3 runs to 16 residues. Germline values: CDR1 SGHVS, CDR2 FQNEAQ. After removal of 1 base from V and 9 bases from J, the junction contained 12 bases not matched to a gene. DNA of the CDR3: TGTGCCAGCAGCTTAGGGGCAGCGGGGCCCCCGAGTGAGCAGTTCTTC. Translated: CASSLGAAGPPSEQFF.

The chain recombines TRBV7-2 with TRBJ2-1; 7 bases map to TRBD2. Germline V CDR1 and CDR2: SGHTA, FQGNSA. V lost 4 bases, J lost 3 bases, and 9 bases stayed unmatched. The CDR3 length is 16 residues. The chain's CDR3 is CASSSKTSAIYNEQFF. The CDR3, as DNA: TGTGCCAGCAGCTCGAAAACTAGCGCGATCTACAATGAGCAGTTCTTC.

This clonotype appeared many times. The rearrangement links TRBV29-1 to TRBJ1-1; D unclear. Germline V gene lookup returns CDR1 SQVTM and CDR2 ANQGSEA. Deletions cut 1 base from V and 4 bases from J, with 10 bases between. The CDR3 length is 13 residues. This CDR3 is CSVEGGVGTEAFF. The CDR3 DNA sequence: TGCAGCGTTGAAGGCGGGGTTGGCACTGAAGCTTTCTTT. The variable domain in full, with the rest retrieved from reference TRBV29-1 and TRBJ1-1, is SAVISQKPSRDICQRGTSLTIQCQVDSQVTMMFWYRQQPGQSLTLIATANQGSEATYESGFVIDKFPISRPNLTFSTLTVSNMSPEDSSIYLCSVEGGVGTEAFFGQGTRLTVV.

This clonotype showed up many times. This rearrangement joins TRBV5-1 to TRBJ2-3; D not resolved. Trimming removed 4 bases at V and 1 base at J, with 10 bases between. This CDR3 is 14 amino acids long. Germline V gene lookup returns CDR1 SGHRS and CDR2 YFSETQ. CDR3 coding DNA: TGCGCCAGCAGCCTGGCGGAAGGCACAGATACGCAGTATTTT. Residues: CASSLAEGTDTQYF.

This clonotype was counted at least ten times. This rearrangement joins TRBV14 to TRBJ2-2; D not resolved. The germline V gene has CDR1 SGHDN and CDR2 FVKESK. V was shortened by 3 bases and J by 6 bases, with 2 bases between the two germline ends. The CDR3 consists of 11 residues. Written as DNA, the CDR3 is TGTGCCAGCAGCCAGTCCGGGGAGCTGTTTTTT. Residues: CASSQSGELFF.

This clonotype was recorded at least ten times. This chain links TRBV5-1 with TRBJ1-1; D might be TRBD1 (5 bases). The germline V gene encodes CDR1 SGHRS and CDR2 YFSETQ. V lost 1 base and J 2 bases, leaving 12 bases between the germline ends. There are 15 residues in the CDR3. This chain's CDR3 is CASSLFEGANTEAFF. CDR3 nucleotide sequence: TGCGCCAGCAGCTTGTTCGAAGGGGCTAACACTGAAGCTTTCTTT.

This clonotype was observed many times. The J gene is TRBJ2-1, the V gene TRBV7-2, with D perhaps being TRBD1 or TRBD2 (5 bases each). There are 15 residues in the CDR3. Trimming cost V 4 bases and J 8 bases, with 18 bases left between them. Germline CDR1 reads SGHTA; CDR2 reads FQGNSA. CDR3 sequence: CASSSPRGVGDEQFF. The CDR3 bases are TGTGCCAGCAGCTCCCCAAGGGGAGTCGGGGATGAGCAGTTCTTC. Variable domain in full (rest from reference TRBV7-2 and TRBJ2-1): GAGVSQSPSNKVTEKGKDVELRCDPISGHTALYWYRQSLGQGLEFLIYFQGNSAPDKSGLPSDRFSAERTGGSVSTLTIQRTQQEDSAVYLCASSSPRGVGDEQFFGPGTRLTVL.

The table lists this clonotype with many counts. The genes are TRBV5-1 and TRBJ2-7; D gene unclear. The V and J ends lost 0 bases and 3 bases respectively, with 7 bases between them. Germline assignment: CDR1 SGHRS and CDR2 YFSETQ. The length of the CDR3 is 13 residues. The CDR3 protein is CASSLGQVYEQYF. The CDR3 nucleotides read TGCGCCAGCAGCTTGGGGCAGGTCTACGAGCAGTACTTC.

This clonotype was detected many times. The rearrangement links TRBV11-2 to TRBJ2-3; the match to TRBD1 covers 7 bases. CDR3 size: 16 residues. CDR1 and CDR2 (germline): SGHAT, FQNNGV. V lost 5 bases, J lost 0 bases, and 8 bases stayed unmatched. The CDR3 sequence: CASSLSGRGSTDTQYF. CDR3 in DNA: TGTGCCAGCAGCCTCTCAGGCAGGGGGAGCACAGATACGCAGTATTTT.

As regards this clonotype: A much larger clone differs from this one at a single base, so this may be a read error. The rearrangement uses TRBV3-1 and TRBJ2-6; no clear D. Germline V lookup: CDR1 LGHDT, CDR2 YNNKEL (reference sequence). The CDR3 is 16 residues long. The CDR3 DNA reads TGTACCAGCAGCCAAGAGGAAGGCTCTGGGGCCAACGTCCTGACTTTC. It encodes CTSSQEEGSGANVLTF.

The CDR3 coding sequence is TGCGCCAGCAGCATACAGGGGACTGGGGCCAACGTCCTGACTTTC. This sequence encodes CASSIQGTGANVLTF. The genes are TRBV5-1 and TRBJ2-6, with 7 bases aligning to TRBD1. V dropped 4 bases and J dropped 2; count of bases not matched to a gene: 3. This CDR3 region has 15 residues. Germline CDR1 SGHRS, CDR2 YFSETQ.

This clonotype was seen many times. The CDR3 nucleotides are TGTGCCAGCAGCTCTAGCGGGGGGACATACAATGAGCAGTTCTTC. The encoded protein is CASSSSGGTYNEQFF. The chain is built from TRBV7-2 and TRBJ2-1, with 11 bases matching TRBD2. Losses at the gene ends were 4 bases for V and 4 bases for J; bases not matched to a gene: 3. CDR3 length equals 15 residues. Germline CDR1 is SGHTA and CDR2 is FQGNSA. The entire variable domain, with the rest obtained from reference TRBV7-2 and TRBJ2-1, is as follows: GAGVSQSPSNKVTEKGKDVELRCDPISGHTALYWYRQSLGQGLEFLIYFQGNSAPDKSGLPSDRFSAERTGGSVSTLTIQRTQQEDSAVYLCASSSSGGTYNEQFFGPGTRLTVL.

The table lists this clonotype with many counts. The chain links TRBV29-1 to TRBJ1-1; a possible D gene is TRBD1 (5 bases). The CDR3 runs to 13 residues. CDR1 is SQVTM and CDR2 is ANQGSEA in the germline V gene. The germline V and J ends were trimmed by 1 base and 5 bases, with 11 bases remaining between them. CDR3 sequence reads: CSVEGQGRTEAFF. Here the CDR3 DNA reads TGCAGCGTTGAAGGGCAGGGCAGGACTGAAGCTTTCTTT.

The chain uses TRBV20-1 and TRBJ1-1; D unclear. V was clipped by 1 base and J by 0 bases, with 18 bases between them. Germline CDR1 DFQATT, CDR2 SNEGSKA (reference sequence). The CDR3 length is 17 residues. CDR3 sequence: CSARVISWNSMNTEAFF. As DNA, the CDR3 is TGCAGTGCTAGAGTGATAAGTTGGAATTCCATGAACACTGAAGCTTTCTTT.

This clonotype was counted many times. V usage is TRBV12-3 or TRBV12-4 and J usage is TRBJ2-7, with D hard to call. The CDR3 runs to 12 residues. The V and J ends lost 4 bases and 0 bases respectively, with 4 bases between them. The CDR3: CASSWTSYEQYF. Here the CDR3 DNA reads TGTGCCAGCAGTTGGACCTCCTACGAGCAGTACTTC.

The rearrangement uses TRBV6-1 and TRBJ2-2; a possible D gene is TRBD1 (6 bases). Germline assignment: CDR1 MNHNS and CDR2 SASEGT. The CDR3 totals 15 residues. V lost 6 bases to trimming and J lost 2 bases, with 13 bases between them. The CDR3 DNA is TGTGCCAGCAGAGACAGCAGGGGAAACACCGGGGAGCTGTTTTTT. Amino acid sequence: CASRDSRGNTGELFF.

This clonotype showed up many times. The rearrangement links TRBV15 to TRBJ1-1; unclear D gene. CDR3 size: 15 residues. V was trimmed by 6 bases and J by 5 bases, leaving 19 bases between them. Germline-derived CDR1 and CDR2 are LNHNV and YYDKDF (reference sequence). CDR3 bases: TGTGCCACCAGTCCCTCATACACTATAGGGACTGAAGCTTTCTTT. Protein sequence: CATSPSYTIGTEAFF.

This clonotype showed up just a few times. This sequence joins TRBV7-2 and TRBJ2-4, with D possibly being TRBD1 or TRBD2 (5 bases each). V shed 4 bases and J shed 3 bases, with 16 bases lying between them. The V gene's germline CDR1 is SGHTA and CDR2 FQGNSA. This CDR3 region has 16 residues. The CDR3 is CASSSQVSGGKNIQYF. The DNA of the CDR3 is TGTGCCAGCAGCTCACAGGTCTCTGGAGGCAAAAACATTCAGTACTTC.

The CDR3 DNA is TGTGCCAGCAGCTACTTAGCGGGAGACCTCTATAGCACAGATACGCAGTATTTT. This translates into CASSYLAGDLYSTDTQYF. This chain uses TRBV11-1 with TRBJ2-3; TRBD2 matches at 9 bases. The germline gives CDR1 SGHAT, CDR2 FQDESV (reference sequence). This CDR3 has 18 amino acids. J lost 0 bases, V lost 4 bases, and 11 bases had no gene match. Full variable domain (outside the CDR3, taken from reference TRBV11-1 and TRBJ2-3): EAEVAQSPRYKITEKSQAVAFWCDPISGHATLYWYRQILGQGPELLVQFQDESVVDDSQLPKDRFSAERLKGVDSTLKIQPAELGDSAMYLCASSYLAGDLYSTDTQYFGPGTRLTVL.

This clonotype was seen repeatedly, ten times or more. The chain has TRBV20-1 and TRBJ2-2, with D maybe TRBD2 (5 bases). V was pared by 3 bases and J by 0 bases, with 8 bases between. The CDR3 runs 14 residues. Germline V lookup: CDR1 DFQATT, CDR2 SNEGSKA (reference sequence). CDR3 nucleotide sequence: TGCAGTGCTAGGAACGGGGCGAACACCGGGGAGCTGTTTTTT. Protein sequence: CSARNGANTGELFF.

The chain recombines TRBV2 with TRBJ1-1, with D possibly being TRBD1 (5 bases). The V gene's germline CDR1 is SNHLY and CDR2 FYNNEI. This CDR3 is 13 amino acids long. Trimming shortened V by 8 bases and J by 1 base, and 11 bases separated the two germline ends. The CDR3: CASGAGGNTEAFF. For the CDR3, the DNA is TGTGCCAGCGGTGCTGGGGGGAACACTGAAGCTTTCTTT.

Many counts were recorded for this clonotype. V and J are TRBV5-1 and TRBJ2-4; 8 bases match TRBD1. CDR3 size: 13 residues. V was pared by 4 bases and J by 6 bases, with 3 bases of the junction left unmatched. The V gene's germline CDR1 is SGHRS and CDR2 YFSETQ. The CDR3 sequence is CASSTGQGNIQYF. The CDR3 DNA sequence: TGCGCCAGCAGCACAGGACAGGGAAACATTCAGTACTTC.

The sample holds many counts of this clonotype. The J gene is TRBJ2-2, the V gene TRBV11-2; tentatively, D is TRBD1 (6 bases). The CDR3 totals 18 residues. Deletions cut 3 bases from V and 6 bases from J, with 23 bases between. The germline V gene encodes CDR1 SGHAT and CDR2 FQNNGV. Here the CDR3 DNA reads TGTGCCAGCAGCTTCTCCGGGACACGAGTCGGTCGGGCCGGGGAGCTGTTTTTT. As protein: CASSFSGTRVGRAGELFF.